Below, 14 T cell receptor beta chains from the same sample are listed, as sequenced in a study of molecular identifiers for immune sequencing clone quantification. In TCRdb, the PCR reads were re-called with MiXCR into one record per CDR3 protein. The table includes over 300,000 distinct CDR3 sequences, roughly 24% detected once. The sequenced material came from naive CD8+ T cells from blood, with Jurkat cell RNA spiked in. Subset denoted: FACS-sorted CD8+CD4-CCR7+CD45RA+ naive T cells. The receptors come from a human donor in good health. Some libraries in this study had Jurkat cell RNA spiked in.

This clonotype was seen a handful of times. V gene TRBV27 combines with J gene TRBJ2-5; 8 nucleotides align to TRBD2. J gave up 3 bases and V 6 bases, and 3 bases lay outside the gene matches. The V gene's germline CDR1 is MNHEY and CDR2 SMNVEV (reference sequence). This CDR3 region has 13 residues. The CDR3 is CASSPAGEETQYF. CDR3 DNA: TGTGCCAGCAGCCCAGCGGGAGAAGAGACCCAGTACTTC.

This clonotype was detected a few times. The chain joins TRBV4-3 to TRBJ2-7, with 8 bases identical to TRBD2. CDR3 length: 15 residues. Germline V CDR1 and CDR2: LGHNA, YSLEER. V was pared by 0 bases and J by 2 bases, with 3 bases of the junction left unmatched. In DNA form, the CDR3 reads TGCGCCAGCAGCCAAGATGCGGGAGGACCCTACGAGCAGTACTTC. It yields the protein CASSQDAGGPYEQYF.

V gene TRBV19 combines with J gene TRBJ1-5; D may be TRBD1 (6 bases). Trimming cost V 5 bases and J 5 bases, with 19 bases left between them. The CDR3 contains 16 residues. CDR1 LNHDA and CDR2 SQIVND come from the germline V gene (reference sequence). CDR3 region: CASSFSTGLVYQPQHF. The CDR3 region has the DNA TGTGCCAGTAGTTTTTCGACAGGTTTGGTCTATCAGCCCCAGCATTTT.

This clonotype was seen at least ten times. This chain connects TRBV4-3 to TRBJ2-3; TRBD2 is a possible D gene (5 bases). The CDR3 is made up of 14 amino acids. V lost 8 bases and J 0 bases, leaving 12 bases between the germline ends. Germline V gene lookup returns CDR1 LGHNA and CDR2 YSLEER. CDR3 region: CASGSRGSTDTQYF. The CDR3 nucleotides read TGCGCCAGCGGGTCTCGCGGGAGCACAGATACGCAGTATTTT.

Ten or more counts support this clonotype. This chain connects TRBV28 to TRBJ2-5; no reliable D call. Germline-derived CDR1 and CDR2 are MDHEN and SYDVKM. The CDR3 extends over 14 amino acids. Between the trimmed V and J ends, which lost 7 bases and 1 base, there was a span of 13 bases. CDR3 amino acids: CASNLHAVQETQYF. CDR3 nucleotides: TGTGCCAGCAATCTTCACGCTGTCCAAGAGACCCAGTACTTC.

The chain combines TRBV6-4 with TRBJ2-7, with TRBD1 matching 8 bases. Germline V lookup: CDR1 MRHNA, CDR2 SNTAGT. The ends lost 1 base at V and 2 bases at J; junction bases unmatched: 10. The CDR3 sequence is 17 residues long. In DNA, the CDR3 is TGTGCCAGCAGTGACTTGACCTGGGACAGGCCTACCTACGAGCAGTACTTC. Protein product: CASSDLTWDRPTYEQYF.

This clonotype was found many times. The chain carries TRBV28 and TRBJ1-5; D gene uncertain. The CDR3 is 13 amino acids. V dropped 6 bases and J dropped 0 bases, with 6 bases sitting between them. Germline V gene lookup returns CDR1 MDHEN and CDR2 SYDVKM. Written as DNA, the CDR3 is TGTGCCAGCAGCAGTTATAGCAATCAGCCCCAGCATTTT. Translation gives CASSSYSNQPQHF.

This clonotype turned up a few times. V gene TRBV5-6 combines with J gene TRBJ1-5, with 7 bases aligning to TRBD1. V was pared by 3 bases and J by 0 bases, with 9 bases of the junction left unmatched. The length of the CDR3 is 17 residues. Germline lookup yields CDR1 SGHDT and CDR2 YYEEEE. CDR3: CASSSRDRPYSNQPQHF. Written as DNA, the CDR3 is TGTGCCAGCAGCTCCCGGGACAGACCGTATAGCAATCAGCCCCAGCATTTT.

The sample holds many counts of this clonotype. The chain joins TRBV15 to TRBJ1-5; D remains unclear. Trimming left V 2 bases short and J 3 bases short, with 8 bases between. The CDR3 extends over 14 amino acids. The germline V gene has CDR1 LNHNV and CDR2 YYDKDF (reference sequence). The CDR3 DNA sequence: TGTGCCACCAGCAGAATCGAAATCAATCAGCCCCAGCATTTT. Encoded protein: CATSRIEINQPQHF.

The chain has TRBV11-2 and TRBJ2-1, with 7 positions matching TRBD2. CDR1 is SGHAT and CDR2 is FQNNGV in the germline V gene. There are 17 residues in the CDR3. V lost 3 bases and J lost 1; bases outside the gene matches: 9. This CDR3 reads CASSFPASGTSYNEQFF. The CDR3 DNA reads TGTGCCAGCAGCTTCCCCGCTAGCGGAACGTCCTACAATGAGCAGTTCTTC.

This clonotype was seen at least ten times. J is TRBJ2-5 and V is TRBV7-9, with a possible D match to TRBD1 (7 bases). CDR3 length: 14 residues. Germline V gives CDR1 SEHNR, CDR2 FQNEAQ (reference sequence). Trimming left V 5 bases short and J 2 bases short, with 12 bases between. The CDR3 protein is CASSAPGGQETQYF. The CDR3 nucleotides are TGTGCCAGCAGCGCTCCAGGGGGGCAAGAGACCCAGTACTTC.

The sample holds a few counts of this clonotype. V and J are TRBV9 and TRBJ1-2; the match to TRBD1 covers 7 bases. V lost 4 bases to trimming and J lost 4 bases; unmatched junction nucleotides: 10. The CDR3 is made up of 15 amino acids. Germline values: CDR1 SGDLS, CDR2 YYNGEE. CDR3 residues: CASSPEGTASYGYTF. In DNA form, the CDR3 reads TGTGCCAGCAGCCCAGAGGGGACAGCATCCTATGGCTACACCTTC.

CDR3 protein: CASSVPRTSGDPGDEQFF. CDR3 DNA: TGTGCCAGCAGCGTCCCGCGGACTAGCGGGGACCCTGGGGATGAGCAGTTCTTC. V usage is TRBV9 and J usage is TRBJ2-1; 12 bases are shared with TRBD2. CDR3 length: 18 residues. V trimming: 2 bases; J trimming: 8 bases; junction bases outside the gene matches: 14. Germline loops: CDR1 SGDLS, CDR2 YYNGEE. Full variable domain (rest looked up from reference TRBV9 and TRBJ2-1): DSGVTQTPKHLITATGQRVTLRCSPRSGDLSVYWYQQSLDQGLQFLIQYYNGEERAKGNILERFSAQQFPDLHSELNLSSLELGDSALYFCASSVPRTSGDPGDEQFFGPGTRLTVL.

This clonotype has at least ten counts. The J gene is TRBJ2-1, the V gene TRBV20-1, with 7 positions matching TRBD1. The germline gives CDR1 DFQATT, CDR2 SNEGSKA (reference sequence). Losses at the gene ends were 6 bases for V and 8 bases for J; bases not matched to a gene: 13. This CDR3 is 14 amino acids long. CDR3 residues: CSAPSRGPNDEQFF. The CDR3 DNA reads as TGCAGTGCACCAAGTAGGGGGCCTAACGATGAGCAGTTCTTC.